These 32 T cell receptor beta chains were sequenced from one sample in a study of T-cell memory formation after mild COVID-19. TCRdb redid the calling of the 5' RACE reads with MiXCR, one entry per CDR3 protein. The table shows more than 200,000 distinct CDR3 sequences, with around 17% occurring only once. The sequencing sample was made of PBMCs or a T cell subset sorted from them (not recorded which). Every receptor here comes from a man aged 18 to 35 who had mild COVID-19 (a few samples of this study predate the infection). Cell type and time point are not known.

The chain joins TRBV12-3 or TRBV12-4 to TRBJ1-4; D possibly corresponds to TRBD1 (6 bases). There are 12 residues in the CDR3. Trimming took off 5 bases at V and 13 bases at J, with 14 bases between the two ends. The CDR3 bases are TGTGCCAGCAGTCCTCTAGGGGGACGACTGTTTTTT. This gives the protein CASSPLGGRLFF.

This clonotype was seen a handful of times. This sequence joins TRBV7-2 and TRBJ2-3; 8 nucleotides align to TRBD1. The V gene's germline CDR1 is SGHTA and CDR2 FQGNSA. With 3 bases clipped from V and 4 bases from J, the junction kept 12 bases outside the gene matches. The CDR3 extends over 17 amino acids. The CDR3 region is CASSFWGGQGAPDTQYF. The DNA of the CDR3 is TGTGCCAGCAGCTTTTGGGGCGGGCAGGGGGCTCCAGATACGCAGTATTTT.

The table lists this clonotype with a few counts. The chain links TRBV12-3 or TRBV12-4 to TRBJ2-7; 8 bases line up with TRBD2. The V segment lost 7 bases and the J segment 0 bases; nucleotides outside the gene matches: 5. CDR3 length: 14 amino acids. CDR3 in amino acids: CASTGTRSSYEQYF. CDR3 sequence (DNA): TGTGCCAGCACCGGGACTAGGTCCTCCTACGAGCAGTACTTC.

This sequence joins TRBV11-2 and TRBJ2-1; TRBD1 agrees at 7 bases. V trimming: 5 bases; J trimming: 9 bases; junction bases outside the gene matches: 7. The germline V gene encodes CDR1 SGHAT and CDR2 FQNNGV. This CDR3 comprises 13 residues. As DNA, the CDR3 is TGTGCCAGCAGCGAAACCAGGGGGTCTGAGCAGTTCTTC. Protein sequence: CASSETRGSEQFF.

This clonotype was recorded many times. The chain carries TRBV5-1 and TRBJ2-5; D remains ambiguous. Deletions cut 4 bases from V and 5 bases from J, with 15 bases between. The CDR3 contains 14 residues. The germline V gene encodes CDR1 SGHRS and CDR2 YFSETQ. The CDR3 protein is CASSRNPSEETQYF. CDR3 DNA: TGCGCCAGCAGCCGGAACCCGTCGGAGGAGACCCAGTACTTC.

This clonotype was counted a few times. The chain uses TRBV7-2 and TRBJ1-2, with D perhaps matching TRBD1 (6 bases). Per germline, CDR1 SGHTA and CDR2 FQGNSA. V lost 4 bases and J 4 bases, leaving 16 bases between the germline ends. This CDR3 has 15 residues. CDR3 DNA sequence: TGTGCCAGCAGCTCAAGTGGGGGCGCGGGCTATGGCTACACCTTC. This translates into CASSSSGGAGYGYTF.

This clonotype was seen a few times. The rearrangement joins TRBV5-1 to TRBJ1-2, with 7 bases that match TRBD1. Losses at the gene ends were 4 bases for V and 6 bases for J; bases not matched to a gene: 3. This CDR3 has 12 amino acids. The germline gives CDR1 SGHRS, CDR2 YFSETQ. CDR3 protein: CASSGDSHGYTF. The CDR3 region has the DNA TGCGCCAGCAGCGGGGACAGTCATGGCTACACCTTC.

This clonotype has a handful of counts. The V call is TRBV4-2, the J call TRBJ2-2; D may be TRBD1 (6 bases). This CDR3 spans 16 amino acids. Per the germline V gene, CDR1 is LGHNA and CDR2 is YNFKEQ. Trimming took off 4 bases at V and 6 bases at J, with 18 bases between the two ends. The CDR3 protein is CASSPPGGQGPGELFF. In DNA form, the CDR3 reads TGTGCCAGCAGCCCCCCCGGAGGCCAGGGGCCCGGGGAGCTGTTTTTT.

This chain uses TRBV29-1 with TRBJ1-2; D possibly corresponds to TRBD1 (5 bases). Germline-derived CDR1 and CDR2 are SQVTM and ANQGSEA. V was cut by 7 bases and J by 4 bases, with 16 bases left in between. CDR3 size: 13 residues. This chain's CDR3 is CSGHNRDRYGYTF. Here the CDR3 DNA reads TGCAGCGGCCATAACCGGGACCGCTATGGCTACACCTTC.

V is TRBV6-5 and J is TRBJ2-5; TRBD2 aligns across 11 bases. The V gene end was trimmed by 5 bases and the J gene end by 3 bases; junction bases not matched to a gene: 5. Germline V gene lookup returns CDR1 MNHEY and CDR2 SVGAGI. The CDR3 spans 15 residues. The CDR3 sequence is CASSPPTSGKETQYF. DNA of the CDR3: TGTGCCAGCAGTCCTCCGACTAGCGGGAAAGAGACCCAGTACTTC.

This chain uses TRBV7-2 with TRBJ1-2; 7 bases map to TRBD1. This CDR3 is built from 16 residues. The junction had 13 bases not matched to a gene; V was cut back by 5 bases and J by 4 bases. The germline V gene encodes CDR1 SGHTA and CDR2 FQGNSA. The CDR3 region is CASSTDRDGRRYGYTF. DNA of the CDR3: TGTGCCAGCAGCACAGACAGGGACGGGCGACGCTATGGCTACACCTTC. The full variable domain, its missing parts supplied by reference TRBV7-2 and TRBJ1-2, is GAGVSQSPSNKVTEKGKDVELRCDPISGHTALYWYRQSLGQGLEFLIYFQGNSAPDKSGLPSDRFSAERTGGSVSTLTIQRTQQEDSAVYLCASSTDRDGRRYGYTFGSGTRLTVV.

This clonotype showed up just a few times. The chain combines TRBV19 with TRBJ2-3, with D perhaps assigned TRBD1 or TRBD2 (5 bases each). This CDR3 region has 17 residues. Germline V lookup: CDR1 LNHDA, CDR2 SQIVND (reference sequence). Deletions cut 5 bases from V and 4 bases from J, with 22 bases between. The DNA of the CDR3 is TGTGCCAGTAGTCCCCGGTTTCTGGGGGTGGGTCCAGATACGCAGTATTTT. It is translated as CASSPRFLGVGPDTQYF.

The chain recombines TRBV12-3 or TRBV12-4 with TRBJ1-5; 7 nucleotides line up with TRBD1. The CDR3 spans 13 residues. J gave up 6 bases and V 5 bases, and 4 bases lay outside the gene matches. The CDR3 loop reads CASSSHRGQPQHF. The CDR3 region has the DNA TGTGCCAGCAGTAGCCACAGGGGTCAGCCCCAGCATTTT.

V gene TRBV15 combines with J gene TRBJ1-2; tentative D call: TRBD1 (6 bases). The germline V and J ends were trimmed by 0 bases and 5 bases, with 10 bases remaining between them. CDR3 size: 14 residues. Germline CDR1 and CDR2: LNHNV and YYDKDF (reference sequence). The CDR3 coding sequence is TGTGCCACCAGCAGAGAGGGCAGGGGATATGGCTACACCTTC. Its translation: CATSREGRGYGYTF.

The chain recombines TRBV28 with TRBJ1-6; no reliable D call. Between the trimmed V and J ends, which lost 6 bases and 10 bases, there was a span of 16 bases. Per the germline V gene, CDR1 is MDHEN and CDR2 is SYDVKM. The CDR3 has 14 residues. CDR3 sequence (DNA): TGTGCCAGCAGCCTCCCGGGTAGGCCCTCACCCCTCCACTTT. Protein sequence: CASSLPGRPSPLHF.

This chain connects TRBV18 to TRBJ2-7; possibly TRBD1 for D (6 bases). V shed 2 bases and J shed 3 bases, with 11 bases lying between them. The V gene's germline CDR1 is KGHSH and CDR2 LQKENI. The CDR3 runs to 14 residues. CDR3 in amino acids: CASSPSGQNYEQYF. The CDR3 bases are TGTGCCAGCTCACCATCCGGACAGAACTACGAGCAGTACTTC.

This chain uses TRBV12-3 or TRBV12-4 with TRBJ2-5; TRBD2 aligns across 9 bases. Trimming took 3 bases from V and 5 from J; bases not matched to a gene: 7. The CDR3 extends over 15 amino acids. CDR3 in amino acids: CASSFRRGGLETQYF. The CDR3 bases are TGTGCCAGCAGTTTCCGGCGGGGGGGCCTTGAGACCCAGTACTTC.

The chain links TRBV5-1 to TRBJ2-1; unclear D gene. CDR1 is SGHRS, CDR2 YFSETQ, per germline. CDR3 length: 12 residues. Trimming took 0 bases from V and 8 from J, leaving 6 bases between them. The CDR3 coding sequence is TGCGCCAGCAGCTTGGTAGGGTATGAGCAGTTCTTC. Translation gives CASSLVGYEQFF.

This chain joins TRBV25-1 and TRBJ2-3, with D perhaps being TRBD1 or TRBD2 (6 bases each). Germline V CDR1 and CDR2: MGHDK, SYGVNS. With 5 bases removed from V and 0 bases from J, the gap between germline ends came to 12 bases. The CDR3 runs 15 residues. The CDR3 reads CASSLPGASTDTQYF. The CDR3 DNA is TGTGCCAGCAGTCTTCCGGGGGCTAGCACAGATACGCAGTATTTT.

This clonotype was counted between two and nine times. V is TRBV7-2 and J is TRBJ1-5; tentatively, D is TRBD1 (6 bases). Trimming removed 5 bases from V and 7 bases from J, with 18 bases in between. Germline CDR1 and CDR2: SGHTA and FQGNSA. The CDR3 has 15 amino acids. In DNA form, the CDR3 reads TGTGCCAGCAGCCTCCGAGGGGGGCGCGGGCAGCCCCAGCATTTT. This sequence encodes CASSLRGGRGQPQHF.

This clonotype was seen a few times. The rearrangement uses TRBV7-8 and TRBJ1-1; no clear D. The CDR3 is 13 residues long. Germline V gene data show CDR1 as SGHVS and CDR2 as FQNEAQ. Trimming stripped 4 bases from V and 2 bases from J, with 8 bases between. This chain's CDR3 is CASSSQINTEAFF. The CDR3, as DNA: TGTGCCAGCAGCTCTCAGATAAACACTGAAGCTTTCTTT.

This chain connects TRBV4-2 to TRBJ2-2; D call uncertain. Germline values: CDR1 LGHNA, CDR2 YNFKEQ. The CDR3 length is 16 residues. Trimming stripped 1 base from V and 1 base from J, with 10 bases between. This CDR3 is CASSQGTVLNTGELFF. The CDR3 region has the DNA TGTGCCAGCAGCCAAGGGACGGTGCTGAACACCGGGGAGCTGTTTTTT.

This clonotype has only a few counts. The CDR3 protein is CASSQDFGGPYEQYF. CDR3 in DNA: TGTGCCAGCAGCCAAGATTTCGGGGGACCATACGAGCAGTACTTC. This chain joins TRBV4-2 and TRBJ2-7; D may be TRBD2 (6 bases). Trimming shortened V by 0 bases and J by 4 bases, and 13 bases separated the two germline ends. The CDR3 loop spans 15 amino acids. The germline gives CDR1 LGHNA, CDR2 YNFKEQ.

For the CDR3, the DNA is TGTGCCAGCAGCCCCCGAAGGGGGCTGGTTACGCAGTATTTT. Amino acid sequence: CASSPRRGLVTQYF. The chain employs TRBV3-1 and TRBJ2-3, with 7 nucleotides matching TRBD1. This CDR3 contains 14 residues. CDR1 and CDR2 (germline): LGHDT, YNNKEL (reference sequence). Trimming took 4 bases from V and 8 from J; bases not matched to a gene: 9.

The chain is built from TRBV5-1 and TRBJ2-3, with D tentatively TRBD2 (5 bases). V was clipped by 5 bases and J by 1 base, with 14 bases between them. Per the germline V gene, CDR1 is SGHRS and CDR2 is YFSETQ. The CDR3 loop spans 15 amino acids. CDR3 DNA sequence: TGCGCCAGCAGGGGTCCGGGGTTTGGCACAGATACGCAGTATTTT. Its protein product is CASRGPGFGTDTQYF.

This clonotype was seen only a few times. The J gene is TRBJ1-1, the V gene TRBV9, with a tentative D call TRBD1 (5 bases). V gave up 7 bases and J gave up 6 bases, with 19 bases separating them. CDR1 is SGDLS and CDR2 is YYNGEE in the germline V gene. This CDR3 contains 14 residues. The CDR3 region is CASRPRDPSPEAFF. The CDR3 DNA reads as TGTGCCAGCCGCCCCCGGGACCCATCTCCTGAAGCTTTCTTT.

This clonotype was counted only a few times. A read error may produce the germline difference seen at one junction end. The gene calls are TRBV6-5 and TRBJ1-2; no firm D call. This CDR3 region has 12 residues. Germline assignment: CDR1 MNHEY and CDR2 SVGAGI. The CDR3 DNA reads as TGTGCCAGCAGTTACTACAGAGGGATTCAGATCTTC. Amino acids: CASSYYRGIQIF.

This clonotype has at least ten counts. The rearrangement links TRBV12-3 or TRBV12-4 to TRBJ2-5; 8 bases fit TRBD1. There are 14 residues in the CDR3. V lost 5 bases, J lost 3 bases, and 5 bases stayed unmatched. This CDR3 is CASSIDRGEETQYF. CDR3 bases: TGTGCCAGCAGTATCGACAGGGGCGAAGAGACCCAGTACTTC.

The chain recombines TRBV11-2 with TRBJ2-5; D may be TRBD2 (5 bases). Trimming pared 5 bases from V and 3 bases from J, leaving 13 bases between. This CDR3 region has 14 residues. Germline loops: CDR1 SGHAT, CDR2 FQNNGV. The CDR3 region has the DNA TGTGCCAGCAGCCCATGGGGAGTGGAAGAGACCCAGTACTTC. Translating it yields CASSPWGVEETQYF.

This clonotype appeared a few times. The chain joins TRBV6-2 or TRBV6-3 to TRBJ2-4; the D gene is possibly TRBD1 (6 bases). The CDR3 has 17 residues. Per the germline V gene, CDR1 is MNHEY and CDR2 is SVGEGT. The V and J ends lost 4 bases and 0 bases respectively, with 16 bases between them. The CDR3 DNA follows: TGTGCCAGCAGTTGGAGACAGGTTATACTAGCCAAAAACATTCAGTACTTC. It encodes CASSWRQVILAKNIQYF.

The rearrangement joins TRBV6-6 to TRBJ1-1; no reliable D call. CDR3 size: 14 residues. Between the trimmed V and J ends, which lost 10 bases and 6 bases, there was a span of 21 bases. Looked up from germline, CDR1 is MNHNY and CDR2 is SVGAGI (reference sequence). The CDR3 is CATEQPQGYAEAFF. The CDR3 DNA sequence: TGTGCCACCGAACAGCCCCAAGGGTACGCTGAAGCTTTCTTT.

This clonotype was seen a handful of times. J is TRBJ2-2 and V is TRBV11-2; a possible D gene is TRBD2 (6 bases). V was shortened by 5 bases and J by 6 bases, with 19 bases between the two germline ends. From germline, CDR1 is SGHAT and CDR2 FQNNGV. The CDR3 totals 16 residues. The CDR3 DNA follows: TGTGCCAGCAGCCTACCCTCGGGGGAATCCGCCGGGGAGCTGTTTTTT. Protein product: CASSLPSGESAGELFF.